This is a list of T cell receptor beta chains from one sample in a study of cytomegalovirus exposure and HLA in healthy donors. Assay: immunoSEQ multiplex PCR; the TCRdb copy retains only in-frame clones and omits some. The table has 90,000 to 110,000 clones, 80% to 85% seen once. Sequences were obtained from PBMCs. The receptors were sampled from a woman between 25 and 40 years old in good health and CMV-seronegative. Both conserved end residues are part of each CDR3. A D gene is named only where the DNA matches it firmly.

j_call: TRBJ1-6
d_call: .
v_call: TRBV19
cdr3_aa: CASSSGSPLHF

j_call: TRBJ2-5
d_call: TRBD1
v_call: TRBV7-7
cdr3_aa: CASSSVQGAGETQYF

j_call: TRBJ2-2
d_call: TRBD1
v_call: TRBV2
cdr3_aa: CASSVTGTATGELFF

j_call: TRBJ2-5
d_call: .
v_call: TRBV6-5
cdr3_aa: CASSYSGGGGTQYF

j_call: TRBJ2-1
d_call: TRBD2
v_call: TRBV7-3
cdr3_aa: CASSPSGRNEQFF

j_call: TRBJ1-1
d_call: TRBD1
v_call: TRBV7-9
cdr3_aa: CASTKGQGETFF

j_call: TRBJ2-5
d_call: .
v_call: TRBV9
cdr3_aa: CASSVGWGTSTQETQYF

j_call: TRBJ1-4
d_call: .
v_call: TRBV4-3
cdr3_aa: CASSQGMLGAEKLFF

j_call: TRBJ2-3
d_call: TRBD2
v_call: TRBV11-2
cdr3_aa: CASRGSPGGKADTQYF

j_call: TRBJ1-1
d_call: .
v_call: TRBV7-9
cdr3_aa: CASSLGVDTEAFF

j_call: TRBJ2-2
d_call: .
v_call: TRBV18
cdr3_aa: CASSPPIHNTGELFF

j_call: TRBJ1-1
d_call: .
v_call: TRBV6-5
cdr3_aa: CASSRQLNTEAFF

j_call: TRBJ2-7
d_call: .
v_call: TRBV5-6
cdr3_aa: CASSLGDKDYEQYF

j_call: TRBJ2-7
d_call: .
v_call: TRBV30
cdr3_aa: CAWSRGGDYEQYF

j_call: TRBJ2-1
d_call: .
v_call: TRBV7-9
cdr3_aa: CASSFGTEQFF

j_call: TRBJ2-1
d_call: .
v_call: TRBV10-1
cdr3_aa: CASSDPRKSSYNEQFF

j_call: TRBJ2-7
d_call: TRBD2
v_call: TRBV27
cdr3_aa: CASSLVASGLAHLRQYF

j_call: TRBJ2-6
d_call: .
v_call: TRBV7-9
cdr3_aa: CASSAGDTGANVLTF

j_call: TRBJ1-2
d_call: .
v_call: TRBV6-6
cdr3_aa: CASSGLTQGYTF

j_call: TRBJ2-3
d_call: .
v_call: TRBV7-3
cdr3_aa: CASSLGGGHTQYF

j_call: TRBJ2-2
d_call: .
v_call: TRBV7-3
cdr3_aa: CASSLYPSEELFF

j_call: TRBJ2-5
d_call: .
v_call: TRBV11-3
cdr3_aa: CASSLGGYQETQYF

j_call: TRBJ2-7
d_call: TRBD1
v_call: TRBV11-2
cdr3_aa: CASSFFDRGPLTDFEQYF

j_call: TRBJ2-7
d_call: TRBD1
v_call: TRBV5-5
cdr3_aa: CASSLSGRQGQYF

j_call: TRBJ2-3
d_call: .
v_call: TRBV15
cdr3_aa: CATSRARGSSSSTDTQYF

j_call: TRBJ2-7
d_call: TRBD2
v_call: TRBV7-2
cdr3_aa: CASSLEASGTYEQYF

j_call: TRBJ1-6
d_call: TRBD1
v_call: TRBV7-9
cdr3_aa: CSSRTSGTGDSPLHF

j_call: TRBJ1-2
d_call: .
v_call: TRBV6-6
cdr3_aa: CASIHGGRVTNYGYTF

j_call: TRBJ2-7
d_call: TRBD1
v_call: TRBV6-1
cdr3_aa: CASSAITGVDEQYF

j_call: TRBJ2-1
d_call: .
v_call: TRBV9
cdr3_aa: CASSVGGGTNEQFF

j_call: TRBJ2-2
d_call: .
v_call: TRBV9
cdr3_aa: CASSVGIGGKSTGELFF

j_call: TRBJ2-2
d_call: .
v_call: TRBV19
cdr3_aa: CASSTSQTSTGELFF

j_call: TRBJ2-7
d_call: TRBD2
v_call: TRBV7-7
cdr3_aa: CASSPRLAGPYEQYF

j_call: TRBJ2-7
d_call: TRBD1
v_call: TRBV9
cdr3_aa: CASSIGTGETYEQYF

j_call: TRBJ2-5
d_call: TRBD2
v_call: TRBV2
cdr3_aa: CASTTSGQQGQYF

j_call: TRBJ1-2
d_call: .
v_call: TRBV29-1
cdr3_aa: CSVAQGRFYGYTF

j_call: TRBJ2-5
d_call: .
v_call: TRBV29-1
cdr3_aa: CSVEDTGTEETQYF

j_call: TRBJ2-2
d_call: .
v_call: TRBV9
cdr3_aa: CASSVDGVTGELFF

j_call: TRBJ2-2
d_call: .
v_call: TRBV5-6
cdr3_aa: CASSYYANTGELFF

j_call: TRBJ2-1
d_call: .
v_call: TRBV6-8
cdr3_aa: CASRLTGSYNEQFF